Listed here is a single TCR beta chain. Its antigen is as yet unknown. The record originates from a study of blood T cells in healthy people across ages. Overall study findings and caveats: Comparison with aged donors showed that long-lived donors had more naive CD4+ cells and higher diversity.

Per germline, CDR1 DFQATT and CDR2 SNEGSKA (reference sequence). The germline V and J ends were trimmed by 3 bases and 0 bases, with 13 bases remaining between them. The CDR3 has 15 residues. For the second PCR, which ran for roughly 7 to 11 cycles, a sample-barcoded 5' primer and a J-beta primer mix were used. TCRdb passed the 5' RACE reads through MiXCR, listing each CDR3 protein once. The table shows 1.5 million to 2 million distinct CDR3 sequences, with just under 50% occurring only once. The chain links TRBV20-1 to TRBJ2-3; TRBD2 might be the D (6 bases). The sample was blood. This TCR derives from a woman in her thirties or forties in good health. The CDR3 DNA sequence: TGCAGTGCTAGTAGAGGAGGGGCTAGCACAGATACGCAGTATTTT. Amino acid sequence: CSASRGGASTDTQYF.